Sequencing of this T cell receptor beta chain was carried out in a study of cytomegalovirus exposure and HLA in healthy donors. In the PCR, 60 Vbeta and 13 Jbeta primers were used. Produced via immunoSEQ multiplex PCR; TCRdb's table is partial and in-frame only. The profile shows approximately 150,000 clones, 60% to 85% of them singletons. There are 16 residues in the CDR3. V lost 4 bases and J 2 bases, leaving 12 bases between the germline ends. Per the germline V gene, CDR1 is SGHAT and CDR2 is FQNNGV. The sample comprised PBMCs. The receptor comes from a man between 40 and 49 years old in good health and CMV-seropositive. The V call is TRBV11-2, the J call TRBJ2-6, with D unclear. CDR3 sequence: CASSSFAGAGANVLTF. The DNA of the CDR3 is TGTGCCAGCAGCTCCTTCGCAGGTGCTGGGGCCAACGTCCTGACTTTC.